Here is one T cell receptor (beta chain) with its context. Its cognate antigen is unknown. This specimen belongs to a study of cytomegalovirus exposure and HLA in healthy donors. Overall study results and limits: One cluster of highly shared sequence variants probably arose as a sequencing artifact. In most subjects, TCR beta sequences reportedly gave accurate predictions of HLA-A and HLA-B alleles.

PCR involved 60 Vbeta and 13 Jbeta primers. The data were produced by immunoSEQ multiplex PCR, yet TCRdb's version contains in-frame clones alone and is incomplete. This sample carries 160,000 or so clones, about 85% of them seen once, and the ten largest clones take less than 2.5%. The sequenced sample consisted of PBMCs. This TCR was recovered from a woman between 18 and 29 years old in good health and CMV-seronegative.

This CDR3 reads CASSSLGLASYNEQFF. CDR3 sequence (DNA): TGTGCCAGCAGCTCCCTGGGACTAGCGAGCTACAATGAGCAGTTCTTC. V and J are TRBV9 and TRBJ2-1, with 10 nucleotides matching TRBD2. Germline V lookup: CDR1 SGDLS, CDR2 YYNGEE. The ends lost 4 bases at V and 3 bases at J; junction bases unmatched: 7. The CDR3 has 16 residues.